The 19 T cell receptor beta chains below were found in one sample sequenced in a study of T-cell reconstitution after alpha-beta-depleted transplantation in children (TCRdb year 2016). The library was generated by PCR. The sequencing machine was an Illumina HiSeq 2500. TCR library preparation used molecular barcoding, with unique molecular identifiers applied to normalize quantification of the TCRbeta repertoire. TCRdb itself trimmed the public reads at Q25 with fastp, ran MiXCR and retained productive beta chains. Here each entry gathers all rows of one CDR3 protein and keeps the most common genes and DNA. Recorded for this sample are fewer than 500,000 distinct CDR3 sequences; roughly 44% of them occurred a single time. The ten largest clones represent approximately 25% of the sample. The treatment or condition label, read with the paper, signifies: allogeneic hematopoietic cell transplantation with graft depleted of TCRalphabeta T cells and CD19 B cells.

This sample comprised PBMCs, obtained before TCRalphabeta/CD19-depleted stem cell transplant. The receptors shown here come from a girl aged 2-9 years with aplastic anemia, due to receive a stem cell transplant.

The rearrangement joins TRBV11-3 to TRBJ2-1, with D perhaps TRBD2 (6 bases). This CDR3 comprises 16 residues. Germline V lookup: CDR1 SGHNT, CDR2 YENEEA. Trimming stripped 4 bases from V and 4 bases from J, with 17 bases between. The CDR3 nucleotides read TGTGCCAGCAGCTCCTACCCCTTAGCGGTGTACAATGAGCAGTTCTTC. Residues: CASSSYPLAVYNEQFF. The whole variable domain, remainder taken from reference TRBV11-3 and TRBJ2-1, is EAGVVQSPRYKIIEKKQPVAFWCNPISGHNTLYWYLQNLGQGPELLIRYENEEAVDDSQLPKDRFSAERLKGVDSTLKIQPAELGDSAVYLCASSSYPLAVYNEQFFGPGTRLTVL.

The rearrangement links TRBV5-1 to TRBJ2-3; 15 bases are a match to TRBD2. The CDR3 consists of 16 residues. Germline CDR1 is SGHRS and CDR2 is YFSETQ. Unmatched junction bases numbered 3, after V lost 3 bases and J lost 4 bases. The CDR3 DNA reads TGCGCCAGCAGCTCCGGACTAGCGGGGGGGGCAGATACGCAGTATTTT. Translated, it gives CASSSGLAGGADTQYF.

About this clonotype: At one of its ends the junction is not consistent with the germline gene, which may arise from a read error. The rearrangement uses TRBV7-2 and TRBJ2-5; weak D call: TRBD1 (5 bases). Germline V lookup: CDR1 SGHTA, CDR2 FQGNSA. CDR3 length equals 15 residues. CDR3 DNA: TGTGCCAGCAGCCCCGAGACAGTGACCCAAGAGTCCCAGTACTTC. It specifies CASSPETVTQESQYF.

This chain links TRBV6-1 with TRBJ2-3; 7 bases align to TRBD2. The germline CDR1 and CDR2 sequences are MNHNS and SASEGT. V was clipped by 6 bases and J by 5 bases; unmatched bases: 8. The CDR3 length is 14 residues. The CDR3, as DNA: TGTGCCAGCAGACAATCATGGGGGGGAGATACGCAGTATTTT. As protein: CASRQSWGGDTQYF.

The gene calls are TRBV3-1 and TRBJ1-1; D call uncertain. The V end was cut by 5 bases, the J end by 2 bases, with 6 bases between. From germline, CDR1 is LGHDT and CDR2 YNNKEL (reference sequence). This CDR3 region has 12 residues. CDR3 region: CASSVFNTEAFF. CDR3 in DNA: TGTGCCAGCAGCGTCTTTAACACTGAAGCTTTCTTT.

In this sample, this clonotype turned up many times. The chain couples TRBV20-1 to TRBJ2-7; D remains ambiguous. CDR3 size: 17 residues. Trimming left V 3 bases short and J 2 bases short, with 23 bases between. Germline V CDR1 and CDR2: DFQATT, SNEGSKA (reference sequence). CDR3 in amino acids: CSASGWGSDKLTYEQYF. The CDR3 DNA reads as TGCAGTGCTAGTGGTTGGGGATCCGACAAATTAACCTACGAGCAGTACTTC.

The chain couples TRBV6-1 to TRBJ2-7; possibly TRBD1 or TRBD2 for D (5 bases each). Germline values: CDR1 MNHNS, CDR2 SASEGT. V lost 3 bases and J 1 base, leaving 13 bases between the germline ends. The CDR3 extends over 15 amino acids. The CDR3, as DNA: TGTGCCAGCAGTGACCCCGGGACGGCTTCCTACGAGCAGTACTTC. It encodes CASSDPGTASYEQYF.

Ten or more counts support this clonotype. The chain carries TRBV20-1 and TRBJ2-5, with D possibly matching TRBD1 (5 bases). Germline V lookup: CDR1 DFQATT, CDR2 SNEGSKA (reference sequence). Trimming removed 5 bases from V and 1 base from J, with 11 bases in between. The CDR3 is made up of 13 amino acids. CDR3 in DNA: TGCAGTGCTCTCTTGACAGCCCAAGAGACCCAGTACTTC. Translated, it gives CSALLTAQETQYF.

The chain employs TRBV5-1 and TRBJ2-5; D gene ambiguous. V lost 0 bases and J 4 bases, leaving 13 bases between the germline ends. This CDR3 is 15 amino acids long. Germline V gives CDR1 SGHRS, CDR2 YFSETQ. Written as DNA, the CDR3 is TGCGCCAGCAGCTTGGGACAAGTCGGGCGAGAGACCCAGTACTTC. It yields the protein CASSLGQVGRETQYF. The full variable domain, with the rest looked up from reference TRBV5-1 and TRBJ2-5, is KAGVTQTPRYLIKTRGQQVTLSCSPISGHRSVSWYQQTPGQGLQFLFEYFSETQRNKGNFPGRFSGRQFSNSRSEMNVSTLELGDSALYLCASSLGQVGRETQYFGPGTRLLVL.

This clonotype was picked up a small number of times. The rearrangement uses TRBV29-1 and TRBJ2-1, with TRBD2 matching over 10 bases. The junction had 6 bases not matched to a gene; V was cut back by 6 bases and J by 13 bases. The CDR3 totals 11 residues. The germline V gene has CDR1 SQVTM and CDR2 ANQGSEA. The CDR3 DNA sequence: TGCAGCGTATTTAGCGGGGGGCCCCAGTTCTTC. Amino acid sequence: CSVFSGGPQFF.

The rearrangement joins TRBV20-1 to TRBJ1-2; a possible D gene is TRBD1 (5 bases). The CDR3 has 14 amino acids. From germline, CDR1 is DFQATT and CDR2 SNEGSKA (reference sequence). Between the trimmed V and J ends, which lost 0 bases and 0 bases, there was a span of 8 bases. The CDR3 DNA sequence: TGCAGTGCTAGAGATCCAGGGACTAACTATGGCTACACCTTC. This encodes CSARDPGTNYGYTF.

CDR3 sequence (DNA): TGTGCCAGCAGCTTAGGAGCTAGCGGGAGGGCAGATACGCAGTATTTT. The encoded protein is CASSLGASGRADTQYF. This chain joins TRBV7-2 and TRBJ2-3; 12 bases line up with TRBD2. J was trimmed by 4 bases and V by 1 base; bases with no gene match: 3. The germline gives CDR1 SGHTA, CDR2 FQGNSA. The CDR3 covers 16 residues.

This clonotype was counted a few times. The chain uses TRBV7-8 and TRBJ2-7; 8 positions agree with TRBD1. Germline assignment: CDR1 SGHVS and CDR2 FQNEAQ. The CDR3 has 15 amino acids. The J segment lost 8 bases and the V segment lost 4 bases, leaving 13 bases of the junction unmatched. The CDR3 is CASSSSGGQGLQQYF. DNA of the CDR3: TGTGCCAGCAGCTCATCCGGAGGACAGGGTCTCCAGCAGTACTTC.

The table lists this clonotype with a few counts. The chain links TRBV29-1 to TRBJ2-5; the D call may be TRBD1 or TRBD2 (5 bases each). The CDR3 has 14 residues. Trimming removed 1 base at V and 4 bases at J, with 13 bases between. Per germline, CDR1 SQVTM and CDR2 ANQGSEA. The CDR3: CSVEVTGRGETQYF. DNA of the CDR3: TGCAGCGTTGAAGTAACAGGACGGGGAGAGACCCAGTACTTC.

At least ten counts were recorded for this clonotype. This chain uses TRBV4-1 with TRBJ2-1; tentatively, D is TRBD2 (7 bases). Per the germline V gene, CDR1 is MGHRA and CDR2 is YSYEKL. The CDR3 loop spans 17 amino acids. V shed 1 base and J shed 0 bases, with 13 bases lying between them. The CDR3 DNA reads TGCGCCAGCAGCCAAGTTGGCGGGGGCCTCTCCTACAATGAGCAGTTCTTC. Residues: CASSQVGGGLSYNEQFF.

The chain links TRBV7-2 to TRBJ2-5; 10 bases match TRBD2. CDR1 and CDR2 (germline): SGHTA, FQGNSA. The CDR3 length is 17 residues. The ends lost 4 bases at V and 5 bases at J; junction bases unmatched: 13. CDR3 nucleotides: TGTGCCAGCAGCTACCCATCGGGGCTAGCGGGAGTGGAGACCCAGTACTTC. This gives the protein CASSYPSGLAGVETQYF. Full variable domain (remainder filled in from reference TRBV7-2 and TRBJ2-5): GAGVSQSPSNKVTEKGKDVELRCDPISGHTALYWYRQSLGQGLEFLIYFQGNSAPDKSGLPSDRFSAERTGGSVSTLTIQRTQQEDSAVYLCASSYPSGLAGVETQYFGPGTRLLVL.

Only a few counts were recorded for this clonotype. The gene calls are TRBV5-1 and TRBJ2-6; D not resolved. V was trimmed by 1 base and J by 2 bases, leaving 4 bases between them. The germline CDR1 and CDR2 sequences are SGHRS and YFSETQ. The CDR3 has 14 amino acids. CDR3 DNA sequence: TGCGCCAGCAGCTTGAATCCTGGGGCCAACGTCCTGACTTTC. This translates into CASSLNPGANVLTF.

This clonotype was seen ten or more times. The gene calls are TRBV14 and TRBJ2-1; D might be TRBD2 (5 bases). Germline V gene sequence: CDR1 SGHDN, CDR2 FVKESK. Deletions cut 5 bases from V and 7 bases from J, with 21 bases between. The CDR3 is 16 residues long. The CDR3 region is CASSGVGSFQGNEQFF. The CDR3 region has the DNA TGTGCCAGCAGCGGTGTGGGGAGCTTTCAAGGGAATGAGCAGTTCTTC.

This clonotype was seen many times. This chain uses TRBV12-3 or TRBV12-4 with TRBJ1-1; a possible D gene is TRBD1 (6 bases). V dropped 6 bases and J dropped 3 bases, with 14 bases sitting between them. The CDR3 runs to 14 residues. The CDR3 reads CASSPGTLDTEAFF. The CDR3 region has the DNA TGTGCCAGCAGCCCAGGGACACTTGACACTGAAGCTTTCTTT.